This T cell receptor beta chain was identified in a study of Graves' ophthalmopathy and Graves' hyperthyroidism. Each diagnosis was determined on the basis of clinical symptoms, serum thyroxine, TRAb, thyroid ultrasound and orbital computed tomography. The length of the CDR3 is 15 residues. Per germline, CDR1 DFQATT and CDR2 SNEGSKA (reference sequence). V shed 0 bases and J shed 3 bases, with 14 bases lying between them. This clonotype was observed once. Amplification targeted the TCR beta CDR3 regions, with RNA transcripts as the source material. The first round was an RT-PCR with HTBI primers, and the second round was a multiplex PCR. Each CDR3 protein is one row after TCRdb ran MiXCR on the multiplex PCR reads. The data show under 60,000 distinct CDR3 sequences, around 50% seen once.

The receptor was derived from an adult woman with Graves' ophthalmopathy. V and J are TRBV20-1 and TRBJ1-2; TRBD1 might be the D (5 bases). The sample taken for sequencing was peripheral blood. CDR3 DNA sequence: TGCAGTGCTAGAGACCCGCAGGGAGTAGACTATGGCTACACCTTC. Protein: CSARDPQGVDYGYTF.